These 11 T cell receptor beta chains were all obtained from the same sample, sequenced in a study of OX40 agonist ivuxolimab in advanced cancers. The data were produced by immunoSEQ multiplex PCR, yet TCRdb's version contains in-frame clones alone and is incomplete. Found here are around 40,000 clones, about 89% of them singletons; the top ten hold roughly 0.51%. Sequences were derived from CD4+ or CD8+ T cells sorted from blood, sampled in a trial of the OX40 agonist ivuxolimab. These receptors were obtained from an adult with an advanced solid tumor such as melanoma, head and neck, liver or kidney cancer.

The chain employs TRBV6-6 and TRBJ2-5; TRBD2 matches at 12 bases. J gave up 8 bases and V 10 bases, and 8 bases lay outside the gene matches. Germline V lookup: CDR1 MNHNY, CDR2 SVGAGI (reference sequence). This CDR3 is 13 amino acids long. The CDR3 DNA sequence: TGTGCCACACGACTAGCGGGGGCCGATACCCAGTACTTC. It encodes CATRLAGADTQYF.

V usage is TRBV27 and J usage is TRBJ1-5; no clear D gene. Deletions cut 8 bases from V and 2 bases from J, with 19 bases between. Germline V gives CDR1 MNHEY, CDR2 SMNVEV (reference sequence). This CDR3 region has 16 residues. The CDR3 bases are TGTGCCAGCTCACTCCCCATTCGGGCGGGCAATCAGCCCCAGCATTTT. Translating it yields CASSLPIRAGNQPQHF.

This chain's CDR3 is CASSLEAVPPGEQYF. CDR3 DNA: TGCGCCAGCAGCTTGGAGGCGGTCCCACCTGGGGAGCAGTACTTC. The gene calls are TRBV5-1 and TRBJ2-7; D unresolved. Trimming removed 0 bases from V and 7 bases from J, with 17 bases in between. The CDR3 consists of 15 residues. Germline CDR1 and CDR2: SGHRS and YFSETQ.

This clone was detected a few times. J is TRBJ2-2 and V is TRBV5-1; D not certain. The CDR3 covers 15 residues. Trimming left V 6 bases short and J 1 base short, with 13 bases between. From germline, CDR1 is SGHRS and CDR2 YFSETQ. CDR3 residues: CASKASQKNTGELFF. DNA for the CDR3: TGCGCCAGCAAGGCCAGCCAGAAGAACACCGGGGAGCTGTTTTTT.

This chain links TRBV5-1 with TRBJ1-1, with 7 nucleotides matching TRBD1. Germline CDR1 and CDR2: SGHRS and YFSETQ. The V and J ends lost 4 bases and 3 bases, in that order; junction bases with no gene match: 3. The CDR3 is made up of 13 amino acids. The CDR3 loop is CASSQDRDTEAFF. CDR3 nucleotides: TGCGCCAGCAGCCAAGACAGGGACACTGAAGCTTTCTTT.

The CDR3, as DNA: TGTGCCAGCAGTTCCAACCCCGACAGGGACAATCAGCCCCAGCATTTT. Translating it yields CASSSNPDRDNQPQHF. The chain carries TRBV28 and TRBJ1-5; TRBD1 matches 7 bases. CDR1 and CDR2 (germline): MDHEN, SYDVKM. The CDR3 has 16 residues. The V segment lost 4 bases and the J segment 3 bases; nucleotides outside the gene matches: 9.

V is TRBV6-6 and J is TRBJ1-4; unclear D gene. CDR3 length: 12 amino acids. Per the germline V gene, CDR1 is MNHNY and CDR2 is SVGAGI (reference sequence). Trimming shortened V by 5 bases and J by 0 bases, and 1 base separated the two germline ends. The chain's CDR3 is CASSATNEKLFF. CDR3 DNA sequence: TGTGCCAGCAGTGCAACTAATGAAAAACTGTTTTTT.

This chain connects TRBV14 to TRBJ1-3, with D perhaps matching TRBD1 (5 bases). Germline V gene lookup returns CDR1 SGHDN and CDR2 FVKESK. V lost 4 bases and J lost 1, with 8 bases in between. The CDR3 covers 14 residues. Written as DNA, the CDR3 is TGTGCCAGCAGCCGCGGGACGTCTGGAAACACCATATATTTT. Amino acid sequence: CASSRGTSGNTIYF.

This chain uses TRBV10-3 with TRBJ1-5; the D is unclear. V shed 3 bases and J shed 9 bases, with 12 bases lying between them. The CDR3 sequence is 13 residues long. Germline loops: CDR1 ENHRY, CDR2 SYGVKD. The CDR3 sequence: CAISDKVEMPQHF. The CDR3 DNA follows: TGTGCCATCAGTGATAAGGTGGAGATGCCCCAGCATTTT.

Turning to this clone: This likely comes from a read error, as the CDR3 has no conserved phenylalanine or tryptophan at its end. CDR3 bases: TGTGCCAGCAGCACCTGGGACCGCCATGTCCTCCACCTT. Translation gives CASSTWDRHVLHL. The chain has TRBV5-6 and TRBJ1-6; weak D call: TRBD1 (5 bases). This CDR3 region has 13 residues. CDR1 is SGHDT, CDR2 YYEEEE, per germline. V was clipped by 4 bases and J by 15 bases, with 17 bases between them.

The chain is built from TRBV6-1 and TRBJ2-5, with 8 bases that match TRBD1. The V segment lost 6 bases and the J segment 5 bases; nucleotides outside the gene matches: 8. Germline V gene data show CDR1 as MNHNS and CDR2 as SASEGT. The CDR3 spans 14 residues. CDR3 loop: CASSPGTGGETQYF. CDR3 DNA: TGTGCCAGCAGCCCTGGGACAGGCGGTGAGACCCAGTACTTC.